Each of the 3 T cell receptor beta chains below was sequenced from the same sample in a study of cytomegalovirus exposure and HLA in healthy donors. Primers: 60 Vbeta forward and 13 Jbeta reverse. Using immunoSEQ multiplex PCR, the repertoire was profiled, and TCRdb retains in-frame clones only, with some absent. Of about 59,000 clones listed, roughly 80% are singletons. The specimen sequenced was PBMCs. These receptors were collected from a woman aged 40 to 49 in good health and CMV-seronegative.

This clone was picked up one time. The chain combines TRBV14 with TRBJ1-2, with TRBD1 identical over 7 bases. Unmatched junction bases numbered 6, after V lost 0 bases and J lost 8 bases. CDR1 is SGHDN and CDR2 is FVKESK in the germline V gene. The CDR3 covers 14 residues. CDR3 bases: TGTGCCAGCAGCCAAGACCGTCAGGGGGGAGGCTACACCTTC. Translation gives CASSQDRQGGGYTF.

In its sample, this clone was seen a few times. The sample holds other DNA sequences that translate to the same CDR3. V and J are TRBV28 and TRBJ2-7; possibly TRBD2 for D (5 bases). The CDR3 loop spans 15 amino acids. With 5 bases removed from V and 3 bases from J, the gap between germline ends came to 17 bases. Germline V gene data show CDR1 as MDHEN and CDR2 as SYDVKM. This CDR3 reads CASSPWVVEDYEQYF. The CDR3 DNA sequence: TGTGCCAGCAGTCCCTGGGTTGTGGAGGACTACGAGCAGTACTTC.

The V and J genes are TRBV27 and TRBJ2-7; 14 bases map to TRBD2. V shed 4 bases and J 5 bases; nucleotides not matched to a gene: 10. The CDR3 is made up of 17 amino acids. CDR1 MNHEY and CDR2 SMNVEV come from the germline V gene (reference sequence). DNA for the CDR3: TGTGCCAGCAGTTCCTTCCCGGGACTAGCGGGAGCTGACGAGCAGTACTTC. Protein product: CASSSFPGLAGADEQYF.